The following is a T cell receptor (beta chain) sequence with its context. No antigen is known for it. The V and J ends lost 0 bases and 0 bases respectively, with 15 bases between them. The CDR3 runs 18 residues. In germline, CDR1 is MNHNS, CDR2 SASEGT. These data originate in a study of T cell responses to AZD1222 COVID-19 vaccine. The repertoire was sequenced with immunoSEQ multiplex PCR; TCRdb's copy has only in-frame clones and lacks some. Of 30,000 to 40,000 clones in the sample, 88% were seen once. Study-wide results and caveats: Nearly half of spike-specific TCRs reportedly go after variant regions that carry no mutations. Clonal diversity may have been underestimated in mostly white British donors.

Sample: peripheral blood, taken 28 days after the second AZD1222 dose. This rearrangement joins TRBV6-1 to TRBJ1-5; TRBD1 is a possible D gene (5 bases). This TCR was sampled from an adult who received the AZD1222 COVID-19 vaccine. CDR3 region: CASSEAGRQSYSNQPQHF. DNA for the CDR3: TGTGCCAGCAGTGAAGCAGGAAGACAGTCCTATAGCAATCAGCCCCAGCATTTT.